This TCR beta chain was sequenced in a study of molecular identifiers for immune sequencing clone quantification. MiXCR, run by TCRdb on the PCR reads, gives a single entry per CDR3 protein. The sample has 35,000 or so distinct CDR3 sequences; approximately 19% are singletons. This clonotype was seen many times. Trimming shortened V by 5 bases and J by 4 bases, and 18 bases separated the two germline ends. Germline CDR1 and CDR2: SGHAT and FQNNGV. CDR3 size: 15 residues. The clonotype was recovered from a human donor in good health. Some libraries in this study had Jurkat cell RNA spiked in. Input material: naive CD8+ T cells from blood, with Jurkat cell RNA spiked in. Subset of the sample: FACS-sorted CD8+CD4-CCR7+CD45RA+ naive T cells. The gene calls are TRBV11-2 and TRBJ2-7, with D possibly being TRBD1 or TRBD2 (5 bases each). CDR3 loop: CASSLSRGSPYEQYF. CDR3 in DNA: TGTGCCAGCAGCCTAAGCCGGGGCAGCCCGTACGAGCAGTACTTC.